This T cell receptor (beta chain) derives from a study of cytomegalovirus exposure and HLA in healthy donors (dated 2017 in TCRdb). About the study as a whole: According to an earlier analysis of 587 of the donors, roughly 180 million T cells yielded 95 million to 140 million unique TCR beta sequences and around 300 Gb of sequence data. An early release covering 550 to 700 HLA-typed donors comprised approximately 300 gigabases of sequencing data and roughly 85 million unique TCR sequences. The genetic ancestry cluster associated with self-reported Caucasian donors included about 84% of the roughly 400 genotyped donors. The study aimed to test whether cataloging public T cell receptors could reveal signatures of past pathogen exposure. The study used immunosequencing to profile the T cell repertoires of approximately 690 subjects and linked those repertoires to cytomegalovirus serostatus. A separate validation cohort of more than 100 different subjects was used in addition to the 666-subject first cohort. To predict cytomegalovirus infection status, the study brought together high-throughput TCR immunosequencing, statistical association of individual TCRs with disease status, and machine learning. In a later analysis, previously published TCR beta repertoires from 550 to 700 donors were re-analyzed and high-resolution HLA genotyping was added so that TCR occurrence patterns could be studied. In the later analysis, no new phenotypic data were used to find candidate immune exposures; instead, reliance was placed on TCR beta sequences and their occurrence across donors. An earlier analysis of roughly 600 of the donors used high-throughput TCR beta sequencing to judge whether each TCR beta V gene segment behaved as functional or pseudogenic. Donor age, sex, ethnicity and CMV serostatus were collected together with the repertoire data. Genome-wide SNP genotypes for about 65% of the roughly 670 donors were used in a later genetic analysis, which treated that subset as a discovery cohort. All discovery cohort repertoires had been generated on a single sequencing platform. HLA typing covered class I and class II loci at four-digit resolution. The number of typed donors differed by locus: 629-630 for A, B, C, DRB1 and DQB1; approximately 540 for DQA1; roughly 600 for DPA1; and some 430 for DPB1. Five DR-DQ haplotypes were treated as single units for association and clustering because of strong linkage in the cohort. Across about 370 genotyped donors of the cohort, an average of approximately 240,000 unique TCR beta nucleotide sequences per donor were sequenced, and roughly 17% of those sequences were non-productive. The paper as a whole reports these results and caveats: A later genetic analysis reported fewer N-insertions in productive TCRs among donors in an Asian-associated ancestry cluster than the roughly 700-donor mean. Cytomegalovirus status was reported to be diagnosed by the classifier with high specificity and sensitivity in both the original and validation cohorts. In a later analysis, HLA-associated TCR beta chains were found to be more clonally expanded and to have lower generation probabilities than equally common non-associated chains. A further reported finding was that TCR beta sequences accurately predicted the HLA-A and HLA-B alleles for most subjects in the first cohort. Sequencing depth was assumed to be roughly uniform across donors in the presence/absence analyses, though that assumption may not hold. Several of the top co-occurrence clusters appeared to be linked to parvovirus B19, influenza, CMV and Epstein-Barr virus, according to a later analysis. A cluster of highly shared sequence variants was judged likely to represent a technical artifact of the sequencing pipeline. V-gene and J-gene trimming of TCR beta chains was associated with a missense DCLRE1C variant in a later genetic analysis, and the association was replicated in an independent cohort. Because HLA typing was unavailable for some donors at each locus, only the typed subset was used in association tests. The authors suggested that the approach could potentially be generalized to other disease states and immunological phenotypes. A later analysis found that most CMV-associated TCR beta chains appeared HLA-restricted, with HLA associations seemingly driven largely by CMV exposure. This cohort had only TCR beta chains sequenced, and the lack of alpha or paired-chain data limited which features could be detected. When HLA alleles, especially DR and DQ, strongly co-occurred, TCR associations were difficult to assign to individual alleles. For the cohort, immune exposure information was limited to CMV serostatus. A few of the identified cytomegalovirus-associated TCR beta chains were confirmed in vitro to be specific for cytomegalovirus antigens. Because the 87-base-pair reads could not distinguish some IMGT-functional V segments, including TRBV6-2 and TRBV6-3, those segments were excluded. Correlated functional status among segregating V segments might be attributable to linkage disequilibrium, but an unknown experimental factor could not be ruled out. Because counts were too low, 15 to 20 rarely observed V segments, including chromosome 9 orphons, were left out of the earlier analysis of some 600 of the donors. At a false discovery rate of 0.05, a later analysis linked under 20,000 TCR beta sequences to specific HLA alleles. An earlier analysis of 587 of the donors showed that most TCR beta V segments appeared in productive rearrangements either about 87% or about 30% of the time, which broadly matched IMGT annotations. In the study, 150 to 200 TCR beta chains were listed as associated with cytomegalovirus. In a later analysis, TCR association rates were found to vary across HLA loci, with the most associated TCRs seen for DRB1 alleles and the fewest for HLA-C alleles. While some public TCRs were present in many individuals, most TCR sequences turned up only very rarely across donors.

Receptors were amplified or captured by the immunoSEQ multiplex PCR assay. For the multiplex PCR, a mixture combining 60 forward primers for TCR Vbeta segments and 13 reverse primers for TCR Jbeta segments was used. The CDR3 region of rearranged TCR beta genes was amplified from genomic DNA by a multiplex PCR assay. On the Illumina HiSeq System, the amplified TCR beta libraries were sequenced as 87-base-pair reads. The paper's processing steps were these. A later analysis tallied roughly 76 million unique TCR beta chains across the 666 repertoires, and some 10 million of those chains were shared by two or more donors. Raw reads were error-corrected and collapsed into unique sequences with a nearest-neighbor algorithm that merged closely related sequences to remove PCR and sequencing errors. CDR3 sequences were aligned to IMGT reference sequences to assign V, D and J gene segments. For a sequence to be retained, a match of at least six nucleotides to both a V gene segment and a J gene segment was required. A rearrangement was called productive if the CDR3 had no stop codons and remained in frame with V and J, and every other rearrangement was called non-productive. Following IMGT convention, CDR3 was defined as the stretch from the second conserved V-encoded cysteine up to the conserved J-encoded phenylalanine. The earlier analysis of 500 to 750 of the donors excluded any sequence lacking an unambiguous match to a single V gene segment. An earlier analysis of some 500 of the donors classified V segments as functional when productive rearrangements were above 56.7% and as segregating when the standard deviation between donors was above 5%. A statistical classification framework was developed to diagnose cytomegalovirus status using the catalog of TCR beta chain sequences. In a later analysis, TCR nucleotide sequences were compared against IMGT/GENE-DB human TR gene sequences so that V and J genes could be assigned. The TCRdist pipeline was used in a later analysis to assign CDR3 sequences and most-parsimonious VDJ recombination scenarios. A later analysis defined each TCR beta chain by its CDR3 amino acid sequence plus V-gene family, and excluded reads lacking a unique V-gene family. In a later analysis, several hundred highly shared, low-generation-probability nucleotide sequences were removed to address suspected cross-contamination and a sequencing artifact. In a later analysis, a clonal expansion index was calculated for each public chain from normalized within-repertoire ranks of inferred template counts. A later analysis computed generation probabilities with a VDJ recombination model fitted to out-of-frame rearrangements, and checked the results against IGoR. In a later analysis, hypergeometric tests were used to score TCR-TCR, TCR-HLA and TCR-CMV co-occurrence, with a repertoire-size bias correction applied to TCR pairs. A later analysis estimated false discovery rates by permuting HLA or CMV assignments 20 times. A later analysis grouped co-occurring TCRs with DBSCAN, adding TCRdist sequence similarity when clustering within HLA-allele-positive subsets. Repertoires with fewer than 30,000 or more than 120,000 public chains, plus five repertoires with anomalous nucleotide sharing, were excluded from co-occurrence clustering. TCRdb took this table from immuneACCESS and kept in-frame rearrangements with V and J called. Such tables lack part of the clones; where checked against another copy, unresolved V genes explain under half of the gap, and the rest is unexplained. D and trimming were read from the DNA, whereas the V and J calls and clone size are those reported in that table. This sample has some 150,000 clones in its table, and just under 80% of those were observed once. About 1% of the sample is in the top ten clones.

The cohort was made up of 500 to 850 healthy bone marrow donors. At the time of sampling, every cohort member was nominally healthy, though immune exposures that went unrecorded were likely present. The donor tested CMV seronegative and was one of the 352 seronegative cohort members. A peripheral blood sample was collected from each donor, and TCR beta sequencing was performed on peripheral blood mononuclear cells. The Qiagen DNeasy Blood Extraction Kit was used to extract genomic DNA from the blood cell samples. V is pruned by 6 bases and J by 7 bases, leaving 9 bases of the junction without a gene match. Via the germline V gene (reference sequence), CDR1 is MNHNY and CDR2 SVGAGI. Inclusive of the bounding cysteine and phenylalanine, the CDR3 is 14 residues long. The retained sequence is limited to the CDR3, 42 bases, with the frame set at the first base. This clone was seen a few times. No cognate antigen has been identified for it. No much larger clone exists at a distance of one base, and base qualities are not known.

Sequenced material: PBMCs. The sequence was obtained from a male donor in good health and CMV-seronegative. The V and J genes are TRBV6-6 and TRBJ2-1; 7 bases in between match TRBD2. The nucleotide sequence reads TGTGCCAGCAGCCAAGGACTAGGGCAGAATGAGCAGTTCTTC. Translation gives CASSQGLGQNEQFF.